This entry features one T cell receptor (beta chain) sequence. This sample stems from a study of blood T cell repertoires in COVID-19. Overall study: COVID-19 samples, acute and convalescent, were from the United States, Italy and Spain. T cells, B-cell-depleted T cells, or PBMCs provided the cDNA or gDNA that served as material.

This CDR3 spans 14 amino acids. Germline V CDR1 and CDR2: MGHRA, YSYEKL. V was pared by 1 base and J by 9 bases, with 13 bases between. In the authors' methods: From reference gene primer amplification, estimates of nucleated cell counts were derived. TCRdb keeps only in-frame clones here, not all; method: immunoSEQ multiplex PCR. V, J and clone size are taken as reported in that table, and D and trimming were inferred from the DNA itself. The sample lists about 310,000 clones, about 87% seen once, with roughly 1.3% in the top ten. This chain links TRBV4-1 with TRBJ2-1; D is uncertain. This sequence was found in a man between 65 and 80 years old with acute or convalescent COVID-19. Sample: peripheral blood. CDR3 region: CASSQVQEFLEQFF. The CDR3 coding sequence is TGCGCCAGCAGCCAAGTGCAGGAATTTCTTGAGCAGTTCTTC.